A single sample gave rise to the 3 T cell receptor beta chains below, sequenced in a study of T cell responses to AZD1222 COVID-19 vaccine. The table came from immunoSEQ multiplex PCR; TCRdb's copy has only in-frame clones and leaves some out. This sample has about 130,000 clones, with around 94% found just once. The specimen comprised peripheral blood, sampled on day 0 of AZD1222 vaccination. The receptors originated from an adult in good health.

This clone occurred once. CDR3 sequence: CASSSGGGTYNEQFF. In DNA form, the CDR3 reads TGTGCCAGCAGTTCCGGAGGGGGGACCTACAATGAGCAGTTCTTC. The chain links TRBV27 to TRBJ2-1; D tentatively reads TRBD1 or TRBD2 (6 bases each). In germline, CDR1 is MNHEY, CDR2 SMNVEV (reference sequence). V was shortened by 4 bases and J by 2 bases, with 12 bases between the two germline ends. CDR3 length: 15 residues.

The V and J genes are TRBV2 and TRBJ1-2; D is ambiguous. There are 14 residues in the CDR3. Per germline, CDR1 SNHLY and CDR2 FYNNEI. The V and J ends lost 4 bases and 6 bases respectively, with 15 bases between them. The CDR3 sequence: CASSGVAAADGYTF. The CDR3 DNA follows: TGTGCCAGCAGTGGTGTGGCAGCAGCGGATGGCTACACCTTC.

This chain joins TRBV6-1 and TRBJ2-7, with D perhaps matching TRBD1 (6 bases). CDR3 size: 11 residues. Trimming left V 10 bases short and J 4 bases short, with 11 bases between. Per germline, CDR1 MNHNS and CDR2 SASEGT. The CDR3 spells CATRGGYEQYF. The CDR3 nucleotides are TGTGCCACCCGAGGGGGTTACGAGCAGTACTTC.